The T cell receptor beta chain under discussion was sequenced for a study of metastatic and nonmetastatic thyroid tumors. Study details: Samples came from malignant and benign thyroid patients, and repertoires were compared across blood and tumor or nodule tissue. General observations from the study: Malignant thyroid tumors reportedly exceeded benign nodules significantly in TCR beta diversity, with the difference appearing in blood and tumor.

The table lists this clone with many counts. The antigen remains undetermined. Thyroid surgery was preceded by no treatment in any patient. How the authors handled the data: Using the CDR3 differences seen across clinicopathological groups, the authors built a distant-metastasis classifier for papillary thyroid cancer, which was meant to discriminate distant-metastatic patients. Through MiXCR, TCRdb re-clonotyped the PCR reads. TCRdb's processing, not the authors' own work, is the source of the V and J calls. The data show approximately 50,000 clones, with 20% to 25% seen just once and approximately 4% held by the top ten. This CDR3 spans 15 amino acids. Germline CDR1 and CDR2: MNHNS and SASEGT. V was clipped by 5 bases and J by 3 bases, with 17 bases between them.

This chain joins TRBV6-1 and TRBJ2-7, with D perhaps matching TRBD2 (6 bases). The TCR comes from a female donor with papillary thyroid cancer or a benign thyroid nodule (not recorded which). Some clones in this sample may be carry-over from other donors' samples. Specimen: blood. CDR3: CASSRTEGGFYEQYF. The CDR3 nucleotides are TGTGCCAGCAGTCGCACGGAAGGAGGGTTCTACGAGCAGTACTTC.